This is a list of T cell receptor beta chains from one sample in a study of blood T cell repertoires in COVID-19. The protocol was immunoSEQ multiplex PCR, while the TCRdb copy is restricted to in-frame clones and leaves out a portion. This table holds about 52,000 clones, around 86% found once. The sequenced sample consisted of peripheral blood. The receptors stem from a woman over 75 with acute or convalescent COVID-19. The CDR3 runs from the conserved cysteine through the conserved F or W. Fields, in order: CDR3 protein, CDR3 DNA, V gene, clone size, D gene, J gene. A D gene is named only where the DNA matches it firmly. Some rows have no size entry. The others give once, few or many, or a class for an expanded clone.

CDR3 protein: CASSLGEDRSYEQYF
CDR3 DNA: TGCGCCAGCAGCTTGGGAGAGGACAGATCCTACGAGCAGTACTTC
V gene: TRBV5-1
clone size: -
D gene: -
J gene: TRBJ2-7

CDR3 protein: CASSLPSGYYGYTF
CDR3 DNA: TGTGCCAGCAGCCTACCGTCGGGGTACTATGGCTACACCTTC
V gene: TRBV11-2
clone size: -
D gene: -
J gene: TRBJ1-2

CDR3 protein: CATSDPQKGPAGTTGELFF
CDR3 DNA: TGTGCCACCAGTGATCCACAAAAAGGCCCAGCGGGGACCACCGGGGAGCTGTTTTTT
V gene: TRBV24-1
clone size: -
D gene: TRBD2
J gene: TRBJ2-2

CDR3 protein: CASSYGGTLSYEQYF
CDR3 DNA: TGCGCCAGCAGCTACGGGGGGACCCTCTCCTACGAGCAGTACTTC
V gene: TRBV5-1
clone size: -
D gene: TRBD2
J gene: TRBJ2-7

CDR3 protein: CASCVDGGFSGANVLTF
CDR3 DNA: TGTGCCAGCTGCGTAGACGGGGGTTTCTCTGGGGCCAACGTCCTGACTTTC
V gene: TRBV5-4
clone size: -
D gene: -
J gene: TRBJ2-6

CDR3 protein: CASSLGQSNTIYF
CDR3 DNA: TGTGCCAGCAGCCTGGGACAGTCGAACACCATATATTTT
V gene: TRBV3-1/TRBV3-2
clone size: few
D gene: TRBD1
J gene: TRBJ1-3

CDR3 protein: CASSLSPRPYEQYF
CDR3 DNA: TGTGCCAGCAGCTTATCCCCTAGGCCCTACGAGCAGTACTTC
V gene: TRBV7-9
clone size: -
D gene: -
J gene: TRBJ2-7

CDR3 protein: CATWGGTNTGELFF
CDR3 DNA: TGTGCCACCTGGGGCGGGACGAACACCGGGGAGCTGTTTTTT
V gene: TRBV15
clone size: -
D gene: -
J gene: TRBJ2-2

CDR3 protein: CASSPTLAGITGELFF
CDR3 DNA: TGCGCCAGCAGCCCCACACTAGCGGGGATAACCGGGGAGCTGTTTTTT
V gene: TRBV5-1
clone size: -
D gene: TRBD2
J gene: TRBJ2-2

CDR3 protein: CASSEGQGNTGELFF
CDR3 DNA: TGTGCCAGCAGCGAGGGACAGGGAAACACCGGGGAGCTGTTTTTT
V gene: TRBV9
clone size: -
D gene: TRBD1
J gene: TRBJ2-2

CDR3 protein: CASSLDRTEGSYNEQFF
CDR3 DNA: TGCGCCAGCAGCTTGGACAGAACTGAAGGCTCCTACAATGAGCAGTTCTTC
V gene: TRBV4-1
clone size: -
D gene: -
J gene: TRBJ2-1

CDR3 protein: CASSGDRGSYGYTF
CDR3 DNA: TGCGCCAGCAGTGGCGACCGGGGATCCTATGGCTACACCTTC
V gene: TRBV10-2
clone size: -
D gene: -
J gene: TRBJ1-2

CDR3 protein: CASSPTVADSPLHF
CDR3 DNA: TGCGCCAGCAGCCCGACAGTGGCGGATTCACCCCTCCACTTT
V gene: TRBV5-1
clone size: -
D gene: -
J gene: TRBJ1-6

CDR3 protein: CASSQDILGGQETQYF
CDR3 DNA: TGTGCCAGCAGCCAAGACATTCTCGGAGGCCAAGAGACCCAGTACTTC
V gene: TRBV4-2
clone size: -
D gene: -
J gene: TRBJ2-5

CDR3 protein: CASSYDRGQIF
CDR3 DNA: TGTGCCAGCAGCTACGACAGGGGGCAGATCTTC
V gene: TRBV5-6
clone size: -
D gene: TRBD1
J gene: TRBJ2-1

CDR3 protein: CASSQRTNTNEKLFF
CDR3 DNA: TGTGCCAGCAGCCAACGGACAAACACTAATGAAAAACTGTTTTTT
V gene: TRBV7-9
clone size: few
D gene: -
J gene: TRBJ1-4

CDR3 protein: CASSLAGNSYNEQFF
CDR3 DNA: TGCGCCAGCAGCTTGGCGGGAAACTCCTACAATGAGCAGTTCTTC
V gene: TRBV5-1
clone size: -
D gene: -
J gene: TRBJ2-1